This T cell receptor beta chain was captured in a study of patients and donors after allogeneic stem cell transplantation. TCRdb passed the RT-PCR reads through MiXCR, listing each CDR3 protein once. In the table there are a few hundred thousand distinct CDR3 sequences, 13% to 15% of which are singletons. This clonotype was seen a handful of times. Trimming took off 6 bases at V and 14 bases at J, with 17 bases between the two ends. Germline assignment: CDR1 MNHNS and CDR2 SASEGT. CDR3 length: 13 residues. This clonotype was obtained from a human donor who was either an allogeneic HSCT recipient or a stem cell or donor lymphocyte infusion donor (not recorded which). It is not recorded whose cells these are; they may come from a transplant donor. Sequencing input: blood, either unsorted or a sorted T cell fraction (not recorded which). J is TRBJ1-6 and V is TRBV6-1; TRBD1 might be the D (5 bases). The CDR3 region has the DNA TGTGCCAGCAGGGGGGACGTCGACTTTACCCTCCACTTT. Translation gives CASRGDVDFTLHF.